Sequencing of this T cell receptor beta chain was carried out in a study of cytomegalovirus exposure and HLA in healthy donors (dated by TCRdb to the late 2010s). A note on the overall study: According to an earlier analysis of 550 to 750 of the donors, 150 million to 200 million T cells yielded 117 million unique TCR beta sequences and approximately 280 Gb of sequence data. An early release covering more than 500 HLA-typed donors comprised 300 to 350 gigabases of sequencing data and around 85 million unique TCR sequences. The genetic ancestry cluster associated with self-reported Caucasian donors included 81% of the roughly 390 genotyped donors. The study aimed to test whether signatures of past pathogen exposure could be identified by cataloging public T cell receptors. Using immunosequencing, the study profiled T cell repertoires from about 620 subjects and related those repertoires to cytomegalovirus serostatus. Along with the roughly 670-subject first cohort, a separate validation cohort of over a hundred different subjects was used. To predict cytomegalovirus infection status, the study combined high-throughput TCR immunosequencing, statistical association of individual TCRs with disease status, and machine learning. To study patterns of TCR occurrence, a later analysis re-analyzed previously published TCR beta repertoires from several hundred donors and added high-resolution HLA genotyping. The later analysis used no new phenotypic data to find candidate immune exposures, relying instead on TCR beta sequences and their occurrence across donors. To decide whether each TCR beta V gene segment behaved as functional or pseudogenic, an earlier analysis of some 600 of the donors relied on high-throughput TCR beta sequencing. Donor age, sex, ethnicity and CMV serostatus were compiled alongside the repertoire data. A later genetic analysis used genome-wide SNP genotypes for about 55% of the 666 donors, treating that subset as a discovery cohort. All discovery cohort repertoires had been generated using a single sequencing platform. Class I and class II HLA loci were covered by the typing at four-digit resolution. Typing coverage varied by locus: roughly 629-640 donors for A, B, C, DRB1 and DQB1; about 520 for DQA1; around 570 for DPA1; roughly 470 for DPB1. Because of strong linkage in the cohort, 4 to 6 DR-DQ haplotypes were treated as single units for association and clustering. On average, roughly 250,000 unique TCR beta nucleotide sequences were sequenced per donor among 398 genotyped donors of the cohort, with roughly a sixth of those sequences being non-productive. The paper as a whole reports these results and caveats: In a later genetic analysis, fewer N-insertions in productive TCRs were reported among donors in an Asian-associated ancestry cluster than the roughly 670-donor mean. When HLA alleles, especially DR and DQ, strongly co-occurred, TCR associations were difficult to assign to individual alleles. In a later analysis, most CMV-associated TCR beta chains were found to appear HLA-restricted, with HLA associations seemingly driven largely by CMV exposure. Some IMGT-functional V segments, including TRBV6-2 and TRBV6-3, could not be distinguished by the 87-base-pair reads and were therefore excluded. The study gave a list of some 150 TCR beta chains associated with cytomegalovirus. Linkage disequilibrium might explain the correlated functional status among segregating V segments, but an unknown experimental factor could not be ruled out. In a later analysis, TCR association rates were found to vary across HLA loci, with the most associated TCRs seen for DRB1 alleles and the fewest for HLA-C alleles. Specific HLA alleles were associated with 15,000 to 20,000 TCR beta sequences at a false discovery rate of 0.05 in a later analysis. Cytomegalovirus status was reported to be diagnosed by the classifier with high specificity and sensitivity in both the original and validation cohorts. HLA typing was unavailable for some donors at each locus, so association tests used only the typed subset. It was suggested by the authors that the approach could potentially be generalized to other disease states and immunological phenotypes. While some public TCRs were present in many individuals, most TCR sequences turned up only very rarely across donors. The earlier analysis of 587 of the donors excluded approximately 15 rarely observed V segments, including chromosome 9 orphons, because counts were too low. A further reported finding was that TCR beta sequences accurately predicted the HLA-A and HLA-B alleles for most subjects in the first cohort. Several of the top co-occurrence clusters appeared to be linked to parvovirus B19, influenza, CMV and Epstein-Barr virus, according to a later analysis. V-gene and J-gene trimming of TCR beta chains was associated with a missense DCLRE1C variant in a later genetic analysis, and the association was replicated in an independent cohort. In an earlier analysis of 587 of the donors, most TCR beta V segments appeared in productive rearrangements about 87% or about 30% of the time, broadly matching IMGT annotations. In a later analysis, HLA-associated TCR beta chains showed more clonal expansion and lower generation probabilities than non-associated chains that were equally common. A cluster of highly shared sequence variants was judged likely to be a technical artifact of the sequencing pipeline. This cohort had only TCR beta chains sequenced, and the lack of alpha or paired-chain data limited which features could be detected. In vitro tests confirmed that three of the cytomegalovirus-associated TCR beta chains recognize cytomegalovirus antigens. Presence/absence analyses assumed roughly uniform sequencing depth across donors, an assumption that may not hold. The only immune exposure information available for the cohort was CMV serostatus.

In total, just over 650 healthy bone marrow donors made up the cohort. At the time of sampling, every cohort member was nominally healthy, though immune exposures that went unrecorded were likely present. The donor tested CMV seronegative, placing the donor among the 350 or so seronegative members of the cohort. A peripheral blood sample was provided by each donor, and peripheral blood mononuclear cells were used for TCR beta sequencing. Genomic DNA extraction from the blood cell samples was performed with the Qiagen DNeasy Blood Extraction Kit. The library was prepared using the immunoSEQ multiplex PCR assay. A mixture of 60 forward primers for TCR Vbeta segments and 13 reverse primers for TCR Jbeta segments was used in the multiplex PCR. The CDR3 region of rearranged TCR beta genes was amplified from genomic DNA by a multiplex PCR assay. Amplified TCR beta libraries were sequenced as 87-base-pair reads on the Illumina HiSeq System. The study's own analysis went as follows. Across the 600 to 700 repertoires, a later analysis counted about 81 million unique TCR beta chains, roughly 11 million of which were shared by at least two donors. A nearest-neighbor algorithm error-corrected the raw reads and collapsed the reads into unique sequences, merging closely related sequences to remove PCR and sequencing errors. V, D and J gene segments were assigned by aligning CDR3 sequences to IMGT reference sequences. For a sequence to be retained, at least a six-nucleotide match to both a V gene segment and a J gene segment was required. Rearrangements were called productive when the CDR3 lacked stop codons and stayed in frame with V and J; all others were non-productive. CDR3 was defined by IMGT convention, running from the second conserved V-encoded cysteine to the conserved J-encoded phenylalanine. In an earlier analysis of 550 to 650 of the donors, sequences lacking an unambiguous match to a single V gene segment were excluded. In an earlier analysis of some 590 of the donors, V segments were called functional above 56.7% productive rearrangements and were called segregating when the between-donor standard deviation exceeded 5%. A statistical classification framework was built to diagnose cytomegalovirus status from the catalog of TCR beta chain sequences. V and J gene assignment, in a later analysis, came from comparing TCR nucleotide sequences with IMGT/GENE-DB human TR gene sequences. Using the TCRdist pipeline, a later analysis assigned CDR3 sequences along with most-parsimonious VDJ recombination scenarios. In a later analysis, every TCR beta chain was defined by the combination of its CDR3 amino acid sequence and its V-gene family, and reads without a unique V-gene family were dropped. As a way to deal with suspected cross-contamination and a sequencing artifact, a later analysis dropped 450 to 700 nucleotide sequences that were highly shared and had low generation probability. For each public chain, a later analysis derived a clonal expansion index from normalized ranks of inferred template counts within each repertoire. In a later analysis, generation probabilities were computed with a VDJ recombination model fitted to out-of-frame rearrangements, and the resulting probabilities were checked against IGoR. In a later analysis, hypergeometric tests were used to score TCR-TCR, TCR-HLA and TCR-CMV co-occurrence, with a repertoire-size bias correction applied to TCR pairs. To estimate false discovery rates, a later analysis permuted the HLA or CMV assignments 20 times. In a later analysis, co-occurring TCRs were grouped using DBSCAN, and TCRdist sequence similarity was added for clustering within HLA-allele-positive subsets. Repertoires with fewer than 30,000 or more than 120,000 public chains were left out of co-occurrence clustering, as were a few repertoires with anomalous nucleotide sharing. TCRdb provides this immuneACCESS table in a form limited to in-frame rearrangements. Some clones are lacking; in checked studies, under half of them reflect an unresolved V gene, and why the rest are absent is not known. Clone size and V and J calls were adopted from that table, with D and trimming inferred from the DNA. Counted in this sample were some 150,000 clones; 60% to 85% of them appeared once. The top ten constitute over 3% of the sample.

Details on this clone: The specificity of this receptor is unknown. No base-level quality is on record; no much larger clone is a single base apart.

The germline V end is reduced by 3 bases and the J end by 8 bases; junction bases left unmatched: 6. According to the germline V gene, CDR1 reads SGHTS and CDR2 reads YDEGEE. The CDR3 starts with the cysteine, ends with the phenylalanine, and has 14 residues. Just CDR3 DNA is preserved here, 42 bases in frame from base 1. Sequenced: PBMCs. The TCR comes from a woman aged 35 to 49 in good health and CMV-seronegative. Recombination joined TRBV5-8 with TRBJ1-4; 8 junctional bases match TRBD1. The CDR3 amino acid sequence is: CASSYGQGFEKLFF. The DNA sequence follows: TGTGCCAGCAGCTATGGACAGGGTTTCGAAAAACTGTTTTTT.